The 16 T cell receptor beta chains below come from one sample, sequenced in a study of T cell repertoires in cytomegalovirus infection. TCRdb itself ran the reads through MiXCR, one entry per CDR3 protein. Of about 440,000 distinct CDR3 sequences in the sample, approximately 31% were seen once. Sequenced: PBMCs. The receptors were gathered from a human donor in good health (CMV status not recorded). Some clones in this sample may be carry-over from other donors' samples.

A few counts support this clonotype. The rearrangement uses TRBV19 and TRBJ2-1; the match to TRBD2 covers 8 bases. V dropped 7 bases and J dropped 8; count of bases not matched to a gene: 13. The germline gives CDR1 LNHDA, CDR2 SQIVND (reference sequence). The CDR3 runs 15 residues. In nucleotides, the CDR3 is TGTGCCAGTAACCTCGGTGGCGGGGGGCCGTATGAGCAGTTCTTC. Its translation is CASNLGGGGPYEQFF.

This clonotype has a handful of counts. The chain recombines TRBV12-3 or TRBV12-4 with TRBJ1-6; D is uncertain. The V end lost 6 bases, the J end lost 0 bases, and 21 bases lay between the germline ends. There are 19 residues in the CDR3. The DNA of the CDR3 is TGTGCCAGCAGGGCCGGACGAAAGGAGACTAGCTCCTATAATTCACCCCTCCACTTT. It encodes CASRAGRKETSSYNSPLHF.

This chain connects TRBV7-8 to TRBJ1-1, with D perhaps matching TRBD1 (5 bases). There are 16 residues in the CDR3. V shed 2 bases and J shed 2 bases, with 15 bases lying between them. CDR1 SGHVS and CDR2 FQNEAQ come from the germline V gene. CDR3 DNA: TGTGCCAGCAGCTTAACATCCGGGACTTCAAACACTGAAGCTTTCTTT. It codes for CASSLTSGTSNTEAFF.

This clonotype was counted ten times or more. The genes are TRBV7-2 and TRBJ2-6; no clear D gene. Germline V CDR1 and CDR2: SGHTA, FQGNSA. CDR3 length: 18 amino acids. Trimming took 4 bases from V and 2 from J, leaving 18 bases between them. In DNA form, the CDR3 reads TGTGCCAGCAGCTCAGCTATTACGATTTATCCTGGGGCCAACGTCCTGACTTTC. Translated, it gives CASSSAITIYPGANVLTF.

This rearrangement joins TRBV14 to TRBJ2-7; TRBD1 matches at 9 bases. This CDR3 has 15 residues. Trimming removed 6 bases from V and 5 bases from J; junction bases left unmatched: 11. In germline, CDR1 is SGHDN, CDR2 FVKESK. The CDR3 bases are TGTGCCAGCAGGTTTACCGGGACAGGGCCCCACGAGCAGTACTTC. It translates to CASRFTGTGPHEQYF.

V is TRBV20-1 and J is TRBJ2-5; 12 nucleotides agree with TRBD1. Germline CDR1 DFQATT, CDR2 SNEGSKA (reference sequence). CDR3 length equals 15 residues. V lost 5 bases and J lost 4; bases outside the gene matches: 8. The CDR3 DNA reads TGCAGTGCTGGACCGGGACAGGGGGCAGGAGAGACCCAGTACTTC. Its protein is CSAGPGQGAGETQYF.

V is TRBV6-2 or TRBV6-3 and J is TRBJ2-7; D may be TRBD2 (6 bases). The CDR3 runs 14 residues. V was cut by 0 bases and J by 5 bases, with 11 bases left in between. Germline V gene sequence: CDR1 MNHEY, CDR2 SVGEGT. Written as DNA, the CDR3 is TGTGCCAGCAGTTACTCAGGTAGCGGCGACGAGCAGTACTTC. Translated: CASSYSGSGDEQYF.

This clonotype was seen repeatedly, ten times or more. The CDR3 loop is CASSPIPPAGTSTDTQYF. The CDR3 DNA reads TGTGCCAGCAGTCCCATTCCCCCCGCGGGGACAAGCACAGATACGCAGTATTTT. The J gene is TRBJ2-3, the V gene TRBV12-3 or TRBV12-4; D may correspond to TRBD1 or TRBD2 (6 bases each). CDR3 length equals 18 residues. V dropped 5 bases and J dropped 0 bases, with 21 bases sitting between them.

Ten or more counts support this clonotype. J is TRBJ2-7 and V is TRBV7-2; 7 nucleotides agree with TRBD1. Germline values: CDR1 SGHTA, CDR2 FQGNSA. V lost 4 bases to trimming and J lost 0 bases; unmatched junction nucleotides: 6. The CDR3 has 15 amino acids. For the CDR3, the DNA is TGTGCCAGCAGCTCAGAACAGGGGTTCTCCTACGAGCAGTACTTC. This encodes CASSSEQGFSYEQYF.

CDR3 coding DNA: TGTGCCAGCAGCTCCGTAGGGGGGGCTAGATCACCCCTCCACTTT. This translates into CASSSVGGARSPLHF. J is TRBJ1-6 and V is TRBV7-2; TRBD1 might be the D (6 bases). The CDR3 is made up of 15 amino acids. CDR1 and CDR2 (germline): SGHTA, FQGNSA. The V gene lost 4 bases and the J gene lost 10 bases, with 17 bases spanning the gap.

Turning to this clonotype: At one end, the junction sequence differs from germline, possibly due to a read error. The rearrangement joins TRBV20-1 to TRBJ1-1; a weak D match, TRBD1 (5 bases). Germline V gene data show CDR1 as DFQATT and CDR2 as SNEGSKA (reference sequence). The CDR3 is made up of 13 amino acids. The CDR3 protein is CSAAGPPNTEVCF. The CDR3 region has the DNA TGCAGTGCGGCGGGACCGCCGAACACTGAAGTTTGCTTT.

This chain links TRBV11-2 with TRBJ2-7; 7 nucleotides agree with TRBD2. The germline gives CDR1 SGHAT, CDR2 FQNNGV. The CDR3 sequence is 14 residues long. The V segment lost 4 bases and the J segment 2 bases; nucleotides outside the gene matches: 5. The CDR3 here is CASSSIRGAYEQYF. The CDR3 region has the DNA TGTGCCAGCAGCTCCATTCGGGGGGCCTACGAGCAGTACTTC.

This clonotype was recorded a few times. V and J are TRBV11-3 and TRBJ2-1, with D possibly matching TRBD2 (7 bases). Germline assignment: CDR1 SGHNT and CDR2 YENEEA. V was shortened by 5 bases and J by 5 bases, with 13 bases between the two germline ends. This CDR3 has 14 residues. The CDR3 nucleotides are TGTGCCAGCAGCCCCGAGGGGGGGCACAATGAGCAGTTCTTC. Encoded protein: CASSPEGGHNEQFF.

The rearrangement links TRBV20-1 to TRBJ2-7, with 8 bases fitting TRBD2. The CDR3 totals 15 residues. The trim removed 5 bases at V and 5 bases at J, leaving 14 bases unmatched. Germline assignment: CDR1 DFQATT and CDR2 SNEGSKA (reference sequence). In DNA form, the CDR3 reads TGCAGTGCTGGGACGGGGGGGCGATTGGGAAACGAGCAGTACTTC. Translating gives CSAGTGGRLGNEQYF.

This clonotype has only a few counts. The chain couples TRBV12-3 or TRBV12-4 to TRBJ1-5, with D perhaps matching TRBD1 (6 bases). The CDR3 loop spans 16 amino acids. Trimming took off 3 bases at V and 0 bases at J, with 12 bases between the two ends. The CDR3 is CASSFEAGASNQPQHF. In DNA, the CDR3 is TGTGCCAGCAGTTTTGAGGCAGGGGCTAGCAATCAGCCCCAGCATTTT.

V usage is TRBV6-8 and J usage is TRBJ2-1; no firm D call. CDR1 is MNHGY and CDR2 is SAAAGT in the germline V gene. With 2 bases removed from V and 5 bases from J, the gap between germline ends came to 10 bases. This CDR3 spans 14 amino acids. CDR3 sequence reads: CASSYELTHNEQFF. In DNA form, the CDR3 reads TGTGCCAGCAGTTACGAACTTACCCACAATGAGCAGTTCTTC.